The 4 T cell receptor beta chains below all came from one sample that was sequenced in a study of neurological immune-mediated disorders. Time point noted: longitudinal time-point 2. Each CDR3 protein is one row after TCRdb ran MiXCR on the 5' RACE reads. Of about 49,000 distinct CDR3 sequences in the sample, over 10% were seen once. Material for sequencing was PBMCs. The receptor source for this set is a male donor with HTLV-1-associated myelopathy (HAM/TSP).

This clonotype showed up many times. The chain carries TRBV5-1 and TRBJ2-3; D gene unclear. Germline V gene sequence: CDR1 SGHRS, CDR2 YFSETQ. Deletions cut 0 bases from V and 2 bases from J, with 16 bases between. The CDR3 consists of 17 residues. This CDR3 is CASSLERGIISTDTQYF. Written as DNA, the CDR3 is TGCGCCAGCAGCTTGGAGCGTGGCATCATATCCACAGATACGCAGTATTTT.

This clonotype was detected many times. CDR3 sequence: CASSYYGTPSSGNTIYF. The CDR3 DNA is TGTGCCAGCAGTTACTATGGGACCCCAAGCTCTGGAAACACCATATATTTT. The chain has TRBV6-5 and TRBJ1-3; the D gene is possibly TRBD1 (5 bases). V was cut by 1 base and J by 0 bases, with 13 bases left in between. This CDR3 comprises 17 residues. Germline V gives CDR1 MNHEY, CDR2 SVGAGI.

This clonotype occurred many times. The chain couples TRBV7-2 to TRBJ2-1; D gene unclear. The germline V gene encodes CDR1 SGHTA and CDR2 FQGNSA. Trimming removed 4 bases at V and 0 bases at J, with 13 bases between. CDR3 length: 16 amino acids. The CDR3 nucleotides read TGTGCCAGCAGCTCACCTGTTCCCCCCTCCTACAATGAGCAGTTCTTC. This codes for CASSSPVPPSYNEQFF.

This clonotype was detected ten times or more. The V and J genes are TRBV7-2 and TRBJ2-1; D call uncertain. The V end lost 4 bases, the J end lost 10 bases, and 17 bases lay between the germline ends. The CDR3 totals 14 residues. The V gene's germline CDR1 is SGHTA and CDR2 FQGNSA. Here the CDR3 reads CASSSGSPLREQFF. The CDR3 region has the DNA TGTGCCAGCAGCTCTGGGTCCCCACTAAGGGAGCAGTTCTTC.